The clone carrying this T cell receptor (beta chain) was picked up a small number of times. The target antigen is unknown. These data originate in a study of tumor-infiltrating lymphocytes in glioblastoma multiforme. Three nested ARM-PCR rounds with V-beta and C-beta primers built TCRB libraries. Input was 0.4 to 0.55 ug total RNA, reverse-transcribed with a C-beta primer. These TCRB libraries lack any described unique molecular identifiers. Via MiXCR, TCRdb re-called the multiplex PCR reads, giving one row per CDR3 protein. The sample lists about 10,000 distinct CDR3 sequences; about 70% were seen once. Regarding the study as a whole: The TCR and somatic mutation analysis included just one glioblastoma patient. Detected clone frequencies may not reflect cell counts, being RNA-based.

The TCR originated in a male donor with glioblastoma. The sample was brain tumor tissue.

The CDR3 loop is CASSLGGLVQETQYF. Written as DNA, the CDR3 is TGTGCCAGCAGCTTAGGGGGACTAGTCCAAGAGACCCAGTACTTC. The chain has TRBV7-2 and TRBJ2-5; 8 bases line up with TRBD2. CDR1 is SGHTA and CDR2 is FQGNSA in the germline V gene. V was pared by 1 base and J by 1 base, with 2 bases of the junction left unmatched. The CDR3 consists of 15 residues.